Shown below are 22 T cell receptor beta chains from a single sample sequenced in a study of blood T cells in healthy people across ages. Combining a sample-barcoded 5' primer with a J-beta primer mix, a second PCR ran for roughly 6 to 12 cycles. TCRdb independently ran MiXCR on the 5' RACE reads; one entry per CDR3 protein. The repertoire holds hundreds of thousands of distinct CDR3 sequences, with about 47% as singletons. Specimen: blood. Receptors originate from an elderly man in good health.

This clonotype came up a few times. J is TRBJ2-1 and V is TRBV24-1, with a tentative D call TRBD2 (6 bases). V was shortened by 5 bases and J by 8 bases, with 21 bases between the two germline ends. CDR1 and CDR2 (germline): KGHDR, SFDVKD. The CDR3 contains 16 residues. CDR3 amino acids: CATSVPESGGLYEQFF. The DNA for the CDR3 is TGTGCCACCAGTGTGCCCGAGTCCGGGGGTTTATATGAGCAGTTCTTC.

This chain links TRBV15 with TRBJ2-3, with 9 bases identical to TRBD2. The J segment lost 4 bases and the V segment lost 2 bases, leaving 13 bases of the junction unmatched. The CDR3 runs to 18 residues. CDR1 is LNHNV and CDR2 is YYDKDF in the germline V gene (reference sequence). The CDR3 here is CATSRTKTSGSHSDTQYF. The DNA of the CDR3 is TGTGCCACCAGCAGAACCAAGACTAGCGGCTCTCATTCAGATACGCAGTATTTT.

The chain uses TRBV30 and TRBJ2-1; 10 bases line up with TRBD2. Germline lookup yields CDR1 GTSNPN and CDR2 SVGIG (reference sequence). The trim removed 0 bases at V and 8 bases at J, leaving 7 bases unmatched. This CDR3 contains 15 residues. The CDR3 region is CAWSVGLAGVDEQFF. CDR3 DNA: TGTGCCTGGAGTGTAGGGCTAGCGGGAGTCGATGAGCAGTTCTTC.

The rearrangement uses TRBV21-1 and TRBJ2-1. TRBV21-1 is reported as a pseudogene. This CDR3 comprises 19 residues. DNA for the CDR3: TGTGCCAGCAGCAAAGGCCTTTCTAGCGGGCCCAGCTCCTACAATGAGCAGTTCTTC. The encoded protein is CASSKGLSSGPSSYNEQFF.

The rearrangement links TRBV27 to TRBJ2-7; 12 bases fit TRBD2. Trimming at V came to 1 base and at J to 6 bases, leaving 4 bases not matched to a gene. The CDR3 is 15 residues long. Germline CDR1 and CDR2: MNHEY and SMNVEV (reference sequence). CDR3 sequence reads: CASSLLGLAGTEQYF. DNA of the CDR3: TGTGCCAGCAGTTTATTAGGACTAGCGGGGACCGAGCAGTACTTC.

This clonotype has just one count. V and J are TRBV7-2 and TRBJ1-5, with a tentative D call TRBD1 (5 bases). Germline CDR1 reads SGHTA; CDR2 reads FQGNSA. The CDR3 contains 15 residues. V was clipped by 3 bases and J by 5 bases, with 14 bases between them. As DNA, the CDR3 is TGTGCCAGCAGCTTGAGTCAGGGTCACGATCAGCCCCAGCATTTT. Translation gives CASSLSQGHDQPQHF.

The rearrangement links TRBV4-2 to TRBJ1-1; 8 bases align to TRBD1. The V segment lost 1 base and the J segment 4 bases; nucleotides outside the gene matches: 5. The germline V gene has CDR1 LGHNA and CDR2 YNFKEQ. There are 15 residues in the CDR3. DNA for the CDR3: TGTGCCAGCAGCCAAGTCGCCAGGGGGCTCACTGAAGCTTTCTTT. It specifies CASSQVARGLTEAFF.

This clonotype was seen only a few times. The chain joins TRBV7-9 to TRBJ2-3, with 9 bases identical to TRBD2. From germline, CDR1 is SEHNR and CDR2 FQNEAQ (reference sequence). The CDR3 runs to 18 residues. V gave up 5 bases and J gave up 3 bases; unmatched junction bases: 15. The CDR3 loop is CASSPPSFLAGLTDTQYF. The CDR3 DNA follows: TGTGCCAGCAGCCCACCAAGCTTCCTAGCGGGGCTAACAGATACGCAGTATTTT.

Only one count was recorded for this clonotype. This chain links TRBV6-1 with TRBJ2-3, with TRBD2 matching 8 bases. The CDR3 loop spans 16 amino acids. Germline V lookup: CDR1 MNHNS, CDR2 SASEGT. V was pared by 0 bases and J by 1 base, with 3 bases of the junction left unmatched. The chain's CDR3 is CASSEAGSGGTDTQYF. The CDR3 DNA follows: TGTGCCAGCAGTGAAGCGGGTAGCGGGGGCACAGATACGCAGTATTTT.

V and J are TRBV5-1 and TRBJ2-7; 8 bases match TRBD2. This CDR3 contains 15 residues. Trimming cost V 4 bases and J 5 bases; bases outside gene matches: 11. Germline V gene data show CDR1 as SGHRS and CDR2 as YFSETQ. Written as DNA, the CDR3 is TGCGCCAGCAGCGAGAGCGGGAGTCGAGGGGACGAGCAGTACTTC. Protein product: CASSESGSRGDEQYF.

This clonotype was counted at least ten times. The chain employs TRBV11-1 and TRBJ2-7, with 8 bases that match TRBD2. The length of the CDR3 is 14 residues. Germline assignment: CDR1 SGHAT and CDR2 FQDESV (reference sequence). Germline trimming cut 4 bases from V and 2 bases from J; bases unmatched to any gene: 4. This chain's CDR3 is CASSSGLAAYEQYF. The CDR3 nucleotides read TGTGCCAGCAGCTCAGGACTAGCAGCCTACGAGCAGTACTTC.

In its sample, this clonotype was seen once. This chain links TRBV6-6 with TRBJ2-4; 7 bases agree with TRBD2. The J call is in doubt because the DNA end fits TRBJ2-7 better. The CDR3 loop spans 15 amino acids. Germline CDR1 MNHNY, CDR2 SVGAGI (reference sequence). CDR3 nucleotide sequence: TGTGCCAGCAGTTACTTATCGGGAGGCCAGGACGAGCAGTACTTC. Amino acid sequence: CASSYLSGGQDEQYF.

This clonotype was recorded a few times. At one end, the junction sequence differs from germline, possibly due to a read error. The V gene is TRBV6-2 or TRBV6-3, the J gene TRBJ2-1; 11 bases are shared with TRBD2. The germline V gene encodes CDR1 MNHEY and CDR2 SVGEGT. The CDR3 is made up of 15 amino acids. The chain's CDR3 is CTSSDGTSGNNEQFF. The CDR3 DNA reads as TGTACCAGCAGTGACGGGACTAGCGGAAACAACGAGCAGTTCTTC.

The chain uses TRBV18 and TRBJ2-2, with D perhaps matching TRBD2 (5 bases). V shed 1 base and J shed 0 bases, with 15 bases lying between them. Germline loops: CDR1 KGHSH, CDR2 LQKENI. The CDR3 spans 18 residues. The CDR3 DNA is TGTGCCAGCTCACCACGCCGCCCGAGCGGAGCGAACACCGGGGAGCTGTTTTTT. It encodes CASSPRRPSGANTGELFF.

Only one count was recorded for this clonotype. The chain is built from TRBV7-2 and TRBJ2-1, with no clear D. TRBJ2-7 explains the end of the DNA better; the J call may be wrong. In germline, CDR1 is SGHTA, CDR2 FQGNSA. This CDR3 contains 15 residues. The CDR3 sequence: CASSLEQSPYNEQYF. In nucleotides, the CDR3 is TGTGCCAGCAGCTTAGAACAGAGCCCCTACAATGAGCAGTACTTC.

This clonotype was seen a few times. A clone one base away is much larger, so this may be a read error. The chain has TRBV5-1 and TRBJ2-1; 7 bases are shared with TRBD1. The CDR3 contains 13 residues. The germline gives CDR1 SGHRS, CDR2 YFSETQ. The CDR3 protein is CACRGTLDNEQFF. CDR3 DNA sequence: TGCGCCTGCAGGGGGACGTTGGACAATGAGCAGTTCTTC. Full variable domain (outside the CDR3, taken from reference TRBV5-1 and TRBJ2-1): KAGVTQTPRYLIKTRGQQVTLSCSPISGHRSVSWYQQTPGQGLQFLFEYFSETQRNKGNFPGRFSGRQFSNSRSEMNVSTLELGDSALYLCACRGTLDNEQFFGPGTRLTVL.

Worth noting for this clonotype: It may be a read error: a sequence one base away is much more abundant. The chain recombines TRBV29-1 with TRBJ2-1; TRBD2 matches 7 bases. Per the germline V gene, CDR1 is SQVTM and CDR2 is ANQGSEA. The CDR3 sequence is 15 residues long. Trimming at V came to 3 bases and at J to 6 bases, leaving 11 bases not matched to a gene. CDR3 sequence: CSVEGAGSPCNEQFF. CDR3 bases: TGCAGCGTTGAGGGAGCGGGGTCACCTTGCAATGAGCAGTTCTTC.

The chain uses TRBV5-1 and TRBJ2-1; 11 nucleotides align to TRBD2. Per germline, CDR1 SGHRS and CDR2 YFSETQ. Trimming took 2 bases from V and 2 from J; bases not matched to a gene: 3. This CDR3 comprises 16 residues. The CDR3 is CASSFSGLAAYNEQFF. The CDR3 DNA sequence: TGCGCCAGCAGCTTTTCGGGACTAGCGGCCTACAATGAGCAGTTCTTC.

A note on this clonotype: At one end the junction does not follow the germline gene, possibly because of a read error. This chain uses TRBV7-9 with TRBJ1-1, with D possibly TRBD1 on 5 matching bases. This CDR3 contains 13 residues. Germline CDR1 and CDR2: SEHNR and FQNEAQ (reference sequence). CDR3 bases: TGTGCCAGCAACTTAATAGGGGACACTGAAGCTTTCTTT. Its protein is CASNLIGDTEAFF.

A few counts support this clonotype. The chain links TRBV20-1 to TRBJ2-7; TRBD1 matches 12 bases. The DNA end is a closer match to TRBJ2-5, so the J assignment may be wrong. Germline-derived CDR1 and CDR2 are DFQATT and SNEGSKA (reference sequence). This CDR3 has 13 amino acids. CDR3 nucleotide sequence: TGCAGTCCAGGGACAGGGGGCGTTAAGACCCAGTACTTC. It is translated as CSPGTGGVKTQYF.

The J gene is TRBJ2-1, the V gene TRBV7-6, with 7 bases that match TRBD2. CDR1 and CDR2 from the germline V gene are SGHVS and FNYEAQ. CDR3 size: 14 residues. V lost 5 bases, J lost 9 bases, and 10 bases stayed unmatched. CDR3 protein: CASSTSGGRGEQFF. The CDR3 bases are TGTGCCAGCAGCACGTCGGGAGGCCGGGGTGAGCAGTTCTTC.

The chain combines TRBV29-1 with TRBJ2-3, with D perhaps matching TRBD1 or TRBD2 (5 bases each). Germline CDR1 is SQVTM and CDR2 is ANQGSEA. Trimming removed 7 bases at V and 0 bases at J, with 14 bases between. The CDR3 has 14 amino acids. The DNA for the CDR3 is TGCAGCGCCCGAGGGGAAGCCAGCACAGATACGCAGTATTTT. Its translation: CSARGEASTDTQYF.